The T cell receptor (beta chain) under discussion was sequenced for a study of T-cell memory formation after mild COVID-19. Study context: Each donor largely had its own TCR clusters. Overall study findings and caveats: Later expanders leaned toward CD4+, whereas clones contracting from day 15 to 85 were balanced CD4/CD8. CD4+ contracting clones were mainly CM and EM; CD8+ ones, EMRA.

MiXCR was run by TCRdb on the 5' RACE reads, yielding one entry per CDR3 protein. The data hold some 120,000 distinct CDR3 sequences, with approximately 5.9% observed a single time. The CDR3 extends over 14 amino acids. After removal of 7 bases from V and 0 bases from J, the junction contained 7 bases not matched to a gene. Germline lookup yields CDR1 SQVTM and CDR2 ANQGSEA. This clonotype was picked up many times. Its specificity is not known. The TCR comes from an adult woman who had mild COVID-19 (a few samples of this study predate the infection). Cell type and time point are not known. Sequencing was carried out using PBMCs or a T cell subset sorted from them (not recorded which). This sequence joins TRBV29-1 and TRBJ1-1, with 8 bases lining up with TRBD1. The CDR3 is CSAYGQGLNTEAFF. The CDR3 nucleotides read TGCAGCGCCTACGGACAGGGTTTGAACACTGAAGCTTTCTTT.